A single sample is the source of the 14 T cell receptor beta chains below, sequenced in a study of type 1 and type 2 diabetes patients. PCR was run on genomic DNA. A primer set of 30 forward and 13 reverse primers amplified the CDR3. TCRdb re-called the multiplex PCR reads with MiXCR, one entry per CDR3 protein. This table has fewer than 350,000 distinct CDR3 sequences, approximately 45% appearing once. The specimen was peripheral blood mononuclear cells (PBMCs). Source of these receptors: a man between 18 and 35 years old with type 2 diabetes.

This chain joins TRBV18 and TRBJ2-1, with TRBD2 matching over 10 bases. The V and J ends lost 4 bases and 6 bases, in that order; junction bases with no gene match: 12. CDR3 length equals 17 residues. From germline, CDR1 is KGHSH and CDR2 LQKENI. For the CDR3, the DNA is TGTGCCAGCTCACGGCCAAACAGCCTAGCGGGAGTCAATGAGCAGTTCTTC. Protein product: CASSRPNSLAGVNEQFF.

The chain couples TRBV4-1 to TRBJ2-5; tentatively, D is TRBD2 (5 bases). The CDR3 spans 14 residues. Germline V gene lookup returns CDR1 MGHRA and CDR2 YSYEKL. Between the trimmed V and J ends, which lost 3 bases and 5 bases, there was a span of 13 bases. The CDR3, as DNA: TGCGCCAGCAGCCACCCATACACGGGGGAGACCCAGTACTTC. It yields the protein CASSHPYTGETQYF.

This chain uses TRBV5-8 with TRBJ2-7; D call uncertain. V lost 6 bases, J lost 3 bases, and 19 bases lay in between. This CDR3 is 15 amino acids long. Germline loops: CDR1 SGHTS, CDR2 YDEGEE. CDR3 in DNA: TGTGCCAGCAATGGAAGGGCTGTCCCATTCTACGAGCAGTACTTC. Residues: CASNGRAVPFYEQYF. Drawing the rest from reference TRBV5-8 and TRBJ2-7, the complete variable domain is EAGVTQSPTHLIKTRGQQATLRCSPISGHTSVYWYQQALGLGLQFLLWYDEGEERNRGNFPPRFSGRQFPNYSSELNVNALELEDSALYLCASNGRAVPFYEQYFGPGTRLTVT.

Only a few counts were recorded for this clonotype. The chain uses TRBV24-1 and TRBJ2-3; D is perhaps TRBD1 (6 bases). Trimming shortened V by 2 bases and J by 4 bases, and 9 bases separated the two germline ends. This CDR3 has 14 residues. The V gene's germline CDR1 is KGHDR and CDR2 SFDVKD. In DNA form, the CDR3 reads TGTGCCACCAGTGATTACAGGGTCTCAGATACGCAGTATTTT. Its protein product is CATSDYRVSDTQYF.

This clonotype came up a few times. At one end, the junction sequence differs from germline, possibly due to a read error. The chain recombines TRBV7-9 with TRBJ1-2; unclear D gene. Germline V gene sequence: CDR1 SEHNR, CDR2 FQNEAQ (reference sequence). The CDR3 consists of 8 residues. CDR3 coding DNA: TGTGCCAGCAGCTCTCTAAACTTC. It is translated as CASSSLNF.

The gene calls are TRBV12-3 or TRBV12-4 and TRBJ1-1, with 7 bases aligning to TRBD1. CDR3 length equals 14 residues. The trim removed 3 bases at V and 6 bases at J, leaving 7 bases unmatched. For the CDR3, the DNA is TGTGCCAGCAGTTTCGAGGGGGCGCGGGCTGAAGCTTTCTTT. This translates into CASSFEGARAEAFF.

The chain uses TRBV27 and TRBJ1-2; 9 bases are a match to TRBD1. Germline V gives CDR1 MNHEY, CDR2 SMNVEV (reference sequence). CDR3 size: 14 residues. V shed 3 bases and J 8 bases; nucleotides not matched to a gene: 7. The CDR3 nucleotides read TGTGCCAGCAGTTTTACAGGGGGCGGTGGGGGCTACACCTTC. Its translation is CASSFTGGGGGYTF.

This clonotype was seen at least ten times. The chain employs TRBV2 and TRBJ2-7; no clear D. V lost 8 bases, J lost 3 bases, and 8 bases lay in between. The CDR3 loop spans 11 amino acids. CDR1 is SNHLY and CDR2 is FYNNEI in the germline V gene. The CDR3 region is CASRVLYEQYF. CDR3 nucleotide sequence: TGTGCCAGCCGGGTCCTCTACGAGCAGTACTTC.

The rearrangement joins TRBV6-6 to TRBJ1-2, with D possibly TRBD1 on 5 matching bases. Trimming stripped 2 bases from V and 0 bases from J, with 13 bases between. Looked up from germline, CDR1 is MNHNY and CDR2 is SVGAGI (reference sequence). This CDR3 contains 16 residues. This CDR3 is CASSYSAGPPNYGYTF. The CDR3 nucleotides read TGTGCCAGCAGTTACAGCGCAGGGCCCCCTAACTATGGCTACACCTTC.

CDR3 amino acids: CAWSRRAERPQHF. The CDR3 coding sequence is TGTGCCTGGAGTCGCAGGGCCGAACGGCCCCAGCATTTT. V and J are TRBV30 and TRBJ1-5, with D possibly TRBD1 on 5 matching bases. Germline loops: CDR1 GTSNPN, CDR2 SVGIG (reference sequence). V was pared by 2 bases and J by 9 bases, with 14 bases between. CDR3 size: 13 residues.

Only a few counts were recorded for this clonotype. This chain links TRBV7-2 with TRBJ2-7; D not resolved. Trimming removed 5 bases at V and 4 bases at J, with 9 bases between. CDR1 is SGHTA and CDR2 is FQGNSA in the germline V gene. The CDR3 is made up of 12 amino acids. CDR3 loop: CASSASRYEQYF. The CDR3 coding sequence is TGTGCCAGCAGCGCCTCACGTTACGAGCAGTACTTC.

The rearrangement uses TRBV11-2 and TRBJ2-2, with TRBD2 matching 9 bases. This CDR3 comprises 18 residues. The germline V gene encodes CDR1 SGHAT and CDR2 FQNNGV. V dropped 1 base and J dropped 5; count of bases not matched to a gene: 11. Here the CDR3 reads CASSLGRRERGVTGELFF. The CDR3 coding sequence is TGTGCCAGCAGCTTAGGACGTCGGGAGCGGGGGGTTACCGGGGAGCTGTTTTTT.

CDR3 in DNA: TGTGCCAGCAGCCAAGTGTCCGGGTTCTCCTACGAGCAGTACTTC. Encoded protein: CASSQVSGFSYEQYF. The V gene is TRBV14, the J gene TRBJ2-7; D gene uncertain. V lost 1 base and J lost 0, with 10 bases in between. The length of the CDR3 is 15 residues. Germline values: CDR1 SGHDN, CDR2 FVKESK.

Remarks on this clonotype: One junction end does not reproduce the germline sequence, and a read error may be involved. The chain uses TRBV15 and TRBJ2-3; maybe TRBD2 (6 bases). The CDR3 loop spans 16 amino acids. Germline V lookup: CDR1 LNHNV, CDR2 YYDKDF (reference sequence). The CDR3 sequence is CATSGTRTTGTNTQYF. In DNA, the CDR3 is TGTGCCACCAGCGGCACAAGGACTACCGGCACAAATACGCAGTATTTT. Combining the CDR3 with reference TRBV15 and TRBJ2-3 gives the whole variable domain DAMVIQNPRYQVTQFGKPVTLSCSQTLNHNVMYWYQQKSSQAPKLLFHYYDKDFNNEADTPDNFQSRRPNTSFCFLDIRSPGLGDTAMYLCATSGTRTTGTNTQYFGPGTRLTVL.